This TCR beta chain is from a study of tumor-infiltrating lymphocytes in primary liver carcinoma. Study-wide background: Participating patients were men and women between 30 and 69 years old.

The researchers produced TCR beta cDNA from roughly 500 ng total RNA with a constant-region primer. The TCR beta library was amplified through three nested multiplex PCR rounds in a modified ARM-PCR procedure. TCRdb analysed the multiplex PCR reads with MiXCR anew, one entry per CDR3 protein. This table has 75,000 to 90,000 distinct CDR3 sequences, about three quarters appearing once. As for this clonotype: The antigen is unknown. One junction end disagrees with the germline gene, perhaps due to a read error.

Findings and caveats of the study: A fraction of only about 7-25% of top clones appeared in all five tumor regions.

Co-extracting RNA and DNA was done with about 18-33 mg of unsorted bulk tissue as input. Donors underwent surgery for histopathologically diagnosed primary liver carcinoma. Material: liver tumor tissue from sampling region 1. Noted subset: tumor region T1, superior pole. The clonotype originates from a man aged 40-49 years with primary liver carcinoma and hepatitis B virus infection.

Written as DNA, the CDR3 is TGCGCCAGCATCCAAGAAACGCGGAGCATGCCCCAGCATTTT. Protein: CASIQETRSMPQHF. The V and J genes are TRBV4-1 and TRBJ1-5, with D unclear. Per the germline V gene, CDR1 is MGHRA and CDR2 is YSYEKL. This CDR3 region has 14 residues.